Below, 18 T cell receptor beta chains from the same sample are listed, as sequenced in a study of OX40 agonist ivuxolimab in advanced cancers. The receptor library was made with the immunoSEQ multiplex PCR assay. Imported from immuneACCESS, the table was reduced by TCRdb to in-frame sequences with V and J called. These copies leave out some clones; in studies compared against another copy, an unresolved V gene accounts for under half, and the cause of the remainder is not known. This sample holds approximately 84,000 clones; just over 90% were observed only once. The ten largest account for around 0.43% of the sample. Here the sequenced sample was CD4+ or CD8+ T cells sorted from blood, taken in a trial of the OX40 agonist ivuxolimab. The receptor source for this set is an adult with an advanced solid tumor such as melanoma, head and neck, liver or kidney cancer.

This chain uses TRBV14 with TRBJ2-7; TRBD1 is a possible D gene (5 bases). In germline, CDR1 is SGHDN, CDR2 FVKESK. The CDR3 runs to 13 residues. V lost 3 bases and J 6 bases, leaving 12 bases between the germline ends. CDR3 sequence: CASSQTRVGEQYF. As DNA, the CDR3 is TGTGCCAGCAGCCAGACCAGGGTTGGCGAGCAGTACTTC.

The chain couples TRBV5-1 to TRBJ2-5; D uncertain. V lost 5 bases to trimming and J lost 1 base, with 6 bases between them. There are 12 residues in the CDR3. The V gene's germline CDR1 is SGHRS and CDR2 YFSETQ. The CDR3 loop reads CASRDSQETQYF. Written as DNA, the CDR3 is TGCGCCAGCAGAGATAGCCAAGAGACCCAGTACTTC. The whole variable domain, remainder taken from reference TRBV5-1 and TRBJ2-5, is KAGVTQTPRYLIKTRGQQVTLSCSPISGHRSVSWYQQTPGQGLQFLFEYFSETQRNKGNFPGRFSGRQFSNSRSEMNVSTLELGDSALYLCASRDSQETQYFGPGTRLLVL.

The chain links TRBV7-2 to TRBJ2-3; D uncertain. The V gene's germline CDR1 is SGHTA and CDR2 FQGNSA. V was pared by 4 bases and J by 3 bases, with 5 bases between. This CDR3 is 12 amino acids long. CDR3 loop: CASSSVTDTQYF. As DNA, the CDR3 is TGTGCCAGCAGCTCTGTAACAGATACGCAGTATTTT.

In DNA form, the CDR3 reads TGTGCCAGCCTCCCTAGGTGCCACACTGAAGCTTTCTTT. Translating gives CASLPRCHTEAFF. The rearrangement joins TRBV21-1 to TRBJ1-1. TRBV21-1 is a pseudogene. The CDR3 has 13 amino acids.

This chain links TRBV20-1 with TRBJ1-1, with D possibly matching TRBD1 (5 bases). This CDR3 has 11 amino acids. V lost 3 bases and J 10 bases, leaving 12 bases between the germline ends. Germline V gives CDR1 DFQATT, CDR2 SNEGSKA (reference sequence). The CDR3 loop reads CSASDDRAAFF. The CDR3 bases are TGCAGTGCTAGCGACGACAGAGCAGCTTTCTTT.

The chain combines TRBV11-3 with TRBJ2-5, with D perhaps matching TRBD2 (5 bases). The CDR3 covers 15 residues. Germline V gene sequence: CDR1 SGHNT, CDR2 YENEEA. The germline V and J ends were trimmed by 1 base and 3 bases, with 12 bases remaining between them. CDR3: CASSLGRGWEETQYF. CDR3 sequence (DNA): TGTGCCAGCAGCTTAGGTCGAGGGTGGGAAGAGACCCAGTACTTC.

The genes are TRBV11-3 and TRBJ2-7, with TRBD2 as a possible D gene (5 bases). The CDR3 length is 11 residues. V lost 5 bases, J lost 5 bases, and 7 bases lay in between. Germline V lookup: CDR1 SGHNT, CDR2 YENEEA. The CDR3 protein is CASSGGDEQYF. CDR3 nucleotide sequence: TGTGCCAGCAGCGGAGGAGACGAGCAGTACTTC. The full variable domain, its missing parts supplied by reference TRBV11-3 and TRBJ2-7, is EAGVVQSPRYKIIEKKQPVAFWCNPISGHNTLYWYLQNLGQGPELLIRYENEEAVDDSQLPKDRFSAERLKGVDSTLKIQPAELGDSAVYLCASSGGDEQYFGPGTRLTVT.

This chain uses TRBV6-4 with TRBJ2-3; 9 positions match TRBD2. Trimming at V came to 3 bases and at J to 4 bases, leaving 5 bases not matched to a gene. The CDR3 contains 15 residues. Germline CDR1 reads MRHNA; CDR2 reads SNTAGT. The CDR3 nucleotides are TGTGCCAGCAGTGAGCAAGCGGGAGGCCCAGATACGCAGTATTTT. Protein product: CASSEQAGGPDTQYF.

The gene calls are TRBV7-9 and TRBJ1-1, with TRBD1 identical over 8 bases. Germline lookup yields CDR1 SEHNR and CDR2 FQNEAQ (reference sequence). V was pared by 5 bases and J by 6 bases, with 14 bases of the junction left unmatched. This CDR3 has 16 amino acids. As DNA, the CDR3 is TGTGCCAGCAGCGACGCCTACGGTAGCAGGGGGCCTGAAGCTTTCTTT. Residues: CASSDAYGSRGPEAFF.

This chain uses TRBV7-3 with TRBJ2-6; D uncertain. CDR3 length: 14 residues. Germline V lookup: CDR1 SGHTA, CDR2 FQGTGA. Trimming stripped 5 bases from V and 0 bases from J, with 5 bases between. In DNA, the CDR3 is TGTGCCAGCAGCCGGAACTCTGGGGCCAACGTCCTGACTTTC. It encodes CASSRNSGANVLTF.

The rearrangement uses TRBV10-3 and TRBJ2-2; 10 bases are a match to TRBD1. In germline, CDR1 is ENHRY, CDR2 SYGVKD. The CDR3 length is 14 residues. Losses at the gene ends were 8 bases for V and 5 bases for J; bases not matched to a gene: 5. The CDR3 reads CAIGQGGNTGELFF. As DNA, the CDR3 is TGTGCCATCGGACAGGGGGGAAATACCGGGGAGCTGTTTTTT.

This clone was observed a single time. The chain employs TRBV14 and TRBJ2-3; D is possibly TRBD2 (6 bases). V gave up 3 bases and J gave up 2 bases, with 18 bases separating them. This CDR3 region has 17 residues. Germline CDR1 is SGHDN and CDR2 is FVKESK. This CDR3 is CASSQGRKRAITDTQYF. CDR3 DNA sequence: TGTGCCAGCAGCCAGGGTAGAAAGCGGGCCATCACAGATACGCAGTATTTT.

This clone appeared once. The J gene is TRBJ2-2, the V gene TRBV18; 8 nucleotides line up with TRBD1. Trimming cost V 4 bases and J 0 bases; bases outside gene matches: 4. Germline V gives CDR1 KGHSH, CDR2 LQKENI. This CDR3 has 16 amino acids. CDR3 DNA sequence: TGTGCCAGCTCACGTGGACAGGGAACGAACACCGGGGAGCTGTTTTTT. Its translation is CASSRGQGTNTGELFF.

The chain recombines TRBV9 with TRBJ1-3; the D gene is possibly TRBD1 (5 bases). The CDR3 consists of 15 residues. The germline CDR1 and CDR2 sequences are SGDLS and YYNGEE. The V gene lost 1 base and the J gene lost 2 bases, with 10 bases spanning the gap. CDR3 DNA sequence: TGTGCCAGCAGCGTACTCCCGGGGCCTGGAAACACCATATATTTT. Residues: CASSVLPGPGNTIYF.

The chain links TRBV6-5 to TRBJ2-7, with 11 bases that match TRBD1. Per the germline V gene, CDR1 is MNHEY and CDR2 is SVGAGI. The junction had 1 base not matched to a gene; V was cut back by 0 bases and J by 0 bases. The CDR3 totals 16 residues. Written as DNA, the CDR3 is TGTGCCAGCAGTTACTCCGGACAGGGGGCCTCCTACGAGCAGTACTTC. Protein product: CASSYSGQGASYEQYF.

This sequence joins TRBV7-6 and TRBJ1-5; no firm D call. Germline lookup yields CDR1 SGHVS and CDR2 FNYEAQ. The CDR3 totals 13 residues. Deletions cut 1 base from V and 6 bases from J, with 7 bases between. The CDR3 region has the DNA TGTGCCAGCAGCTTAGATGCGAGTCAGCCCCAGCATTTT. Translated, it gives CASSLDASQPQHF.

This clone was seen once. This chain links TRBV19 with TRBJ1-1; D may be TRBD1 (6 bases). This CDR3 has 17 amino acids. CDR1 is LNHDA, CDR2 SQIVND, per germline (reference sequence). Between the trimmed V and J ends, which lost 1 base and 6 bases, there was a span of 21 bases. Written as DNA, the CDR3 is TGTGCCAGTAGTATAGTTGGGGGCGAGCCGGGTACTGCTGAAGCTTTCTTT. Amino acids: CASSIVGGEPGTAEAFF.

The chain uses TRBV28 and TRBJ2-3; possibly TRBD2 for D (5 bases). This CDR3 has 16 residues. Trimming pared 7 bases from V and 2 bases from J, leaving 19 bases between. CDR1 is MDHEN, CDR2 SYDVKM, per germline. CDR3 protein: CASTLKKRLTTDTQYF. The CDR3 nucleotides read TGTGCCAGCACCTTGAAAAAGCGGCTCACCACAGATACGCAGTATTTT. Combining the CDR3 with reference TRBV28 and TRBJ2-3 gives the whole variable domain DVKVTQSSRYLVKRTGEKVFLECVQDMDHENMFWYRQDPGLGLRLIYFSYDVKMKEKGDIPEGYSVSREKKERFSLILESASTNQTSMYLCASTLKKRLTTDTQYFGPGTRLTVL.